Below are 21 T cell receptor beta chains sequenced from a single sample in a study of blood T cells in healthy people across ages. Through a sample-barcoded 5' primer and a J-beta primer mix, a second PCR was run for roughly 6 to 11 cycles. MiXCR, applied by TCRdb to the 5' RACE reads, yields one record per CDR3 protein. The repertoire holds 650,000 to 1,000,000 distinct CDR3 sequences, with around 36% as singletons. Sequencing was carried out using blood. The receptors here all came from a man between 18 and 29 years old in good health.

This chain connects TRBV7-3 to TRBJ1-2, with a possible D match to TRBD1 (6 bases). The V end was cut by 5 bases, the J end by 6 bases, with 13 bases between. The CDR3 covers 13 residues. From germline, CDR1 is SGHTA and CDR2 FQGTGA. CDR3 loop: CASSVNPGDGYTF. The CDR3 region has the DNA TGTGCCAGCAGCGTAAACCCAGGGGATGGCTACACCTTC.

As for this clonotype: A much bigger clone sits one base away, suggesting this may be a read error. CDR3 DNA: TGTGCCAGCAGTGTCACAGGGGTCTATGGCTACACCTTC. Translated: CASSVTGVYGYTF. The chain employs TRBV12-3 or TRBV12-4 and TRBJ1-2; 7 nucleotides match TRBD1. V was clipped by 5 bases and J by 4 bases; unmatched bases: 4. The CDR3 has 13 amino acids.

V usage is TRBV11-2 and J usage is TRBJ2-5; D is unclear. CDR1 is SGHAT and CDR2 is FQNNGV in the germline V gene. This CDR3 has 11 amino acids. The V and J ends lost 6 bases and 5 bases respectively, with 7 bases between them. The CDR3, as DNA: TGTGCCAGCAGGAAAGGGGAGACCCAGTACTTC. It is translated as CASRKGETQYF.

This clonotype turned up a few times. The chain carries TRBV29-1 and TRBJ2-2, with TRBD1 matching 8 bases. The CDR3 is 15 amino acids. CDR1 is SQVTM, CDR2 ANQGSEA, per germline. J gave up 1 base and V 6 bases, and 7 bases lay outside the gene matches. The CDR3 nucleotides are TGCAGCGTGGCTACAGGGGGACGGAACACCGGGGAGCTGTTTTTT. Translating gives CSVATGGRNTGELFF.

The gene calls are TRBV7-9 and TRBJ2-5, with a possible D match to TRBD2 (6 bases). Between the trimmed V and J ends, which lost 5 bases and 11 bases, there was a span of 27 bases. Per the germline V gene, CDR1 is SEHNR and CDR2 is FQNEAQ (reference sequence). The CDR3 spans 16 residues. CDR3 sequence: CASSPSGTGTYNEQYF. Written as DNA, the CDR3 is TGTGCCAGCAGCCCCTCCGGGACTGGGACCTACAATGAGCAGTACTTC. Drawing the rest from reference TRBV7-9 and TRBJ2-5, the complete variable domain is DTGVSQNPRHKITKRGQNVTFRCDPISEHNRLYWYRQTLGQGPEFLTYFQNEAQLEKSRLLSDRFSAERPKGSFSTLEIQRTEQGDSAMYLCASSPSGTGTYNEQYFGPGTRLLVL.

The chain couples TRBV7-2 to TRBJ2-1; D ambiguous. The CDR3 is 13 amino acids. Trimming removed 2 bases from V and 13 bases from J, with 15 bases in between. The germline CDR1 and CDR2 sequences are SGHTA and FQGNSA. CDR3 amino acids: CASSLPLVRSQFF. The CDR3 coding sequence is TGTGCCAGCAGCTTACCCCTCGTGAGAAGTCAGTTCTTC.

This clonotype appeared many times. V usage is TRBV12-3 or TRBV12-4 and J usage is TRBJ1-2; the D gene is possibly TRBD1 (5 bases). Trimming took off 6 bases at V and 6 bases at J, with 17 bases between the two ends. The CDR3 length is 14 residues. The CDR3 is CASSPSGGGNGYTF. CDR3 DNA: TGTGCCAGCAGCCCGAGTGGGGGTGGCAATGGCTACACCTTC.

The V call is TRBV4-2, the J call TRBJ2-7, with TRBD1 matching 10 bases. The J call is uncertain, as TRBJ2-4 better fits the DNA end. This CDR3 is 17 amino acids long. Germline lookup yields CDR1 LGHNA and CDR2 YNFKEQ. The CDR3 protein is CASSQEVVGTGVNIQYF. The CDR3 DNA follows: TGTGCCAGCAGCCAAGAGGTTGTCGGGACAGGGGTGAACATTCAGTACTTC.

The gene calls are TRBV7-6 and TRBJ2-2, with D perhaps TRBD1 or TRBD2 (7 bases each). CDR1 SGHVS and CDR2 FNYEAQ come from the germline V gene. The CDR3 contains 15 residues. V was shortened by 4 bases and J by 6 bases, with 15 bases between the two germline ends. The CDR3: CASSSSGGRAGELFF. The CDR3 bases are TGTGCCAGCAGCTCGTCAGGGGGGAGGGCCGGGGAGCTGTTTTTT. Based on the CDR3 plus reference TRBV7-6 and TRBJ2-2, the full variable domain is GAGVSQSPRYKVTKRGQDVALRCDPISGHVSLYWYRQALGQGPEFLTYFNYEAQQDKSGLPNDRFSAERPEGSISTLTIQRTEQRDSAMYRCASSSSGGRAGELFFGEGSRLTVL.

This clonotype has just a few counts. This chain uses TRBV12-3 or TRBV12-4 with TRBJ1-2; D is undetermined. The CDR3 has 14 amino acids. V lost 5 bases to trimming and J lost 5 bases, with 15 bases between them. CDR3 nucleotides: TGTGCCAGCAGTAGAACCTCCGCTGGGTATGGCTACACCTTC. This codes for CASSRTSAGYGYTF.

As to this clonotype: This may be a read error: a much more frequent sequence differs by one nucleotide. The chain recombines TRBV7-2 with TRBJ2-3; D not resolved. CDR3 length: 14 amino acids. Per the germline V gene, CDR1 is SGHTA and CDR2 is FQGNSA. The CDR3 DNA follows: TGTGCCAGCAGCTTATGGAGAAATCCAGATGCGCAGTATTTT. Amino acids: CASSLWRNPDAQYF.

This clonotype was counted at least ten times. The chain employs TRBV20-1 and TRBJ2-5; TRBD2 might be the D (6 bases). Trimming pared 5 bases from V and 5 bases from J, leaving 12 bases between. The CDR3 covers 12 residues. Germline-derived CDR1 and CDR2 are DFQATT and SNEGSKA (reference sequence). The CDR3 sequence: CSAFGGQETQYF. CDR3 coding DNA: TGCAGTGCTTTCGGGGGTCAGGAGACCCAGTACTTC.

The DNA for the CDR3 is TGTGCCAGCAGCCAATCGGACGAGACCCAGTACTTC. This translates into CASSQSDETQYF. The chain employs TRBV3-1 and TRBJ2-7, with unresolved D. The end of the DNA is better explained by TRBJ2-5, so the J call may be wrong. The CDR3 extends over 12 amino acids. Germline CDR1 LGHDT, CDR2 YNNKEL (reference sequence).

J is TRBJ2-1 and V is TRBV4-2, with TRBD2 matching 10 bases. V lost 1 base, J lost 8 bases, and 5 bases stayed unmatched. CDR3 length equals 15 residues. Germline CDR1 and CDR2: LGHNA and YNFKEQ. CDR3 amino acids: CASSQGLAGVDEQFF. The CDR3 DNA reads TGTGCCAGCAGCCAAGGGCTAGCGGGGGTAGATGAGCAGTTCTTC.

This clonotype came up a few times. This chain joins TRBV5-1 and TRBJ1-1; the match to TRBD1 covers 8 bases. CDR3 length equals 15 residues. The junction had 3 bases not matched to a gene; V was cut back by 1 base and J by 1 base. In germline, CDR1 is SGHRS, CDR2 YFSETQ. The CDR3, as DNA: TGCGCCAGCAGCTTGTCGACAGGGGAGAACACTGAAGCTTTCTTT. Protein product: CASSLSTGENTEAFF.

V and J are TRBV7-2 and TRBJ2-1, with D possibly TRBD1 on 6 matching bases. Germline V gene lookup returns CDR1 SGHTA and CDR2 FQGNSA. The CDR3 covers 12 residues. Trimming took 1 base from V and 10 from J, leaving 8 bases between them. The CDR3: CASSLGGQEQFF. Here the CDR3 DNA reads TGTGCCAGCAGCTTAGGTGGACAGGAGCAGTTCTTC.

The rearrangement joins TRBV29-1 to TRBJ1-1; D call uncertain. V was clipped by 2 bases and J by 7 bases, with 20 bases between them. Germline V CDR1 and CDR2: SQVTM, ANQGSEA. CDR3 length: 15 amino acids. The CDR3 spells CSVESPGSGPVEAFF. The DNA for the CDR3 is TGCAGCGTTGAATCCCCCGGATCGGGCCCGGTTGAAGCTTTCTTT.

The chain links TRBV10-3 to TRBJ1-2, with 9 bases aligning to TRBD1. Germline trimming cut 5 bases from V and 0 bases from J; bases unmatched to any gene: 1. CDR1 and CDR2 (germline): ENHRY, SYGVKD. CDR3 length: 14 amino acids. CDR3 loop: CAISTGGSNYGYTF. The CDR3 region has the DNA TGTGCCATCAGTACAGGGGGCTCTAACTATGGCTACACCTTC.

On this clonotype itself: This may be a read error: a much more frequent sequence differs by one nucleotide. The chain is built from TRBV6-2 or TRBV6-3 and TRBJ2-1, with D perhaps matching TRBD1 (6 bases). The CDR3 length is 14 residues. Trimming pared 7 bases from V and 13 bases from J, leaving 23 bases between. Germline-derived CDR1 and CDR2 are MNHEY and SVGEGT. Here the CDR3 reads CASTPNPRGETQFF. The CDR3 region has the DNA TGTGCCAGCACCCCAAACCCCAGGGGAGAGACCCAGTTCTTC.

V and J are TRBV7-2 and TRBJ1-4, with D perhaps TRBD1 (6 bases). V was pared by 8 bases and J by 5 bases, with 12 bases between. The CDR3 is made up of 13 amino acids. The germline CDR1 and CDR2 sequences are SGHTA and FQGNSA. The CDR3: CASGPGQNEKLFF. The CDR3 DNA reads TGTGCCAGCGGCCCCGGACAGAATGAAAAACTGTTTTTT.

The chain's CDR3 is CRVKQGAGNTEAFF. In nucleotides, the CDR3 is TGCAGGGTTAAACAGGGGGCTGGGAACACTGAAGCTTTCTTT. V gene TRBV20-1 combines with J gene TRBJ1-1; 9 nucleotides line up with TRBD1. Looked up from germline, CDR1 is DFQATT and CDR2 is SNEGSKA (reference sequence). The CDR3 has 14 residues.